This TCR beta chain was captured by sequencing in a study of control samples from healthy donors and cancer patients. Per the germline V gene, CDR1 is SNHLY and CDR2 is FYNNEI. The V end was cut by 7 bases, the J end by 1 base, with 12 bases between. The CDR3 runs 14 residues. The protocol was immunoSEQ multiplex PCR, while the TCRdb copy is restricted to in-frame clones and leaves out a portion. The top ten hold under 12% of the sample, which has 90,000 to 100,000 clones, 70% to 80% seen once. Sequencing was done on a sample of blood. The clonotype originates from a woman aged 25 to 39 in good health. The rearrangement links TRBV2 to TRBJ2-3; D may be TRBD1 (6 bases). DNA of the CDR3: TGTGCCAGCACACAGGGAATTCGCACAGATACGCAGTATTTT. Amino acids: CASTQGIRTDTQYF.